One and the same sample provided the 15 T cell receptor beta chains below, sequenced in a study of control samples from healthy donors and cancer patients. This table comes from immunoSEQ multiplex PCR, and its TCRdb copy is limited to in-frame clones, with some not included. The data show 15,000 to 20,000 clones, more than 75% seen once. The specimen sequenced was PBMCs. Receptor source: a woman in her fifties or sixties with head and neck cancer.

CDR3 in DNA: TGTGCCCCGAGGGCCGGGCAGATGAACACTGAAGCTTTCTTT. This gives the protein CAPRAGQMNTEAFF. V usage is TRBV9 and J usage is TRBJ1-1, with unresolved D. V was cut by 10 bases and J by 0 bases, with 16 bases left in between. CDR1 is SGDLS, CDR2 YYNGEE, per germline. CDR3 size: 14 residues.

The chain links TRBV2 to TRBJ2-5, with 12 nucleotides matching TRBD2. Germline CDR1 SNHLY, CDR2 FYNNEI. The V gene end was trimmed by 7 bases and the J gene end by 4 bases; junction bases not matched to a gene: 10. The length of the CDR3 is 16 residues. The CDR3 sequence is CASTLRLAGAGETQYF. The CDR3 DNA reads as TGTGCCAGCACCCTCCGACTAGCGGGAGCTGGAGAGACCCAGTACTTC. Variable domain in full (rest from reference TRBV2 and TRBJ2-5): EPEVTQTPSHQVTQMGQEVILRCVPISNHLYFYWYRQILGQKVEFLVSFYNNEISEKSEIFDDQFSVERPDGSNFTLKIRSTKLEDSAMYFCASTLRLAGAGETQYFGPGTRLLVL.

This chain uses TRBV11-1 with TRBJ1-2; the match to TRBD1 covers 9 bases. Germline loops: CDR1 SGHAT, CDR2 FQDESV (reference sequence). J gave up 4 bases and V 3 bases, and 6 bases lay outside the gene matches. The CDR3 length is 15 residues. CDR3 DNA: TGTGCCAGCAGCTTCCAGGGACAGGGACGCTATGGCTACACCTTC. It codes for CASSFQGQGRYGYTF.

There are a few counts of this clone. The chain is built from TRBV6-6 and TRBJ1-4; weak D call: TRBD1 (5 bases). CDR1 MNHNY and CDR2 SVGAGI come from the germline V gene (reference sequence). V dropped 0 bases and J dropped 17 bases, with 13 bases sitting between them. The CDR3 runs 12 residues. The DNA of the CDR3 is TGTGCCAGCAGTTACTCGCCCCCGGGGGTTTTTTTT. Its translation: CASSYSPPGVFF.

The chain couples TRBV7-8 to TRBJ2-1; 7 bases are shared with TRBD2. CDR3 size: 14 residues. Germline CDR1 reads SGHVS; CDR2 reads FQNEAQ. After removal of 1 base from V and 5 bases from J, the junction contained 2 bases not matched to a gene. The CDR3 is CASSLGTRNNEQFF. In nucleotides, the CDR3 is TGTGCCAGCAGCTTAGGGACTAGGAACAATGAGCAGTTCTTC.

This clone was counted once. The chain joins TRBV10-3 to TRBJ1-1; no clear D. Germline CDR1 ENHRY, CDR2 SYGVKD. The ends were cut back, 0 bases at V and 8 bases at J, with 7 bases in the middle. The CDR3 consists of 12 residues. The CDR3 DNA reads TGTGCCATCAGTGAGTCGAACGGAGAAGCTTTCTTT. The encoded protein is CAISESNGEAFF.

The gene calls are TRBV5-1 and TRBJ2-1, with 11 bases lining up with TRBD1. In germline, CDR1 is SGHRS, CDR2 YFSETQ. Trimming at V came to 3 bases and at J to 6 bases, leaving 8 bases not matched to a gene. The CDR3 totals 16 residues. In DNA, the CDR3 is TGCGCCAGCAGCTCCGCAGGGGGGACAGGGGGCAATGAGCAGTTCTTC. Its translation: CASSSAGGTGGNEQFF.

The rearrangement uses TRBV18 and TRBJ1-1; 8 bases agree with TRBD1. The germline V gene encodes CDR1 KGHSH and CDR2 LQKENI. The CDR3 contains 14 residues. V was pared by 4 bases and J by 2 bases, with 3 bases of the junction left unmatched. The chain's CDR3 is CASSLQGVNTEAFF. Written as DNA, the CDR3 is TGTGCCAGCTCACTACAGGGGGTTAACACTGAAGCTTTCTTT. The whole variable domain, remainder taken from reference TRBV18 and TRBJ1-1, is NAGVMQNPRHLVRRRGQEARLRCSPMKGHSHVYWYRQLPEEGLKFMVYLQKENIIDESGMPKERFSAEFPKEGPSILRIQQVVRGDSAAYFCASSLQGVNTEAFFGQGTRLTVV.

The chain is built from TRBV29-1 and TRBJ2-1; no reliable D call. V lost 1 base and J lost 7, with 14 bases in between. Germline loops: CDR1 SQVTM, CDR2 ANQGSEA. This CDR3 spans 14 amino acids. CDR3 loop: CSVEGVTTVNEQFF. CDR3 coding DNA: TGCAGCGTTGAAGGGGTAACGACGGTGAATGAGCAGTTCTTC.

This clone appeared a few times. This rearrangement joins TRBV29-1 to TRBJ1-1, with unresolved D. CDR1 and CDR2 (germline): SQVTM, ANQGSEA. Trimming removed 5 bases from V and 1 base from J, with 8 bases in between. This CDR3 spans 12 amino acids. The CDR3 protein is CSVTTGNTEAFF. CDR3 coding DNA: TGCAGCGTTACGACCGGGAACACTGAAGCTTTCTTT.

This clone was recorded once. The chain joins TRBV11-3 to TRBJ1-1; D might be TRBD1 (6 bases). V was trimmed by 4 bases and J by 4 bases, leaving 13 bases between them. Germline assignment: CDR1 SGHNT and CDR2 YENEEA. The CDR3 is 14 amino acids. The CDR3 bases are TGTGCCAGCAGCTCACGAGGGGGGGCCACTGAAGCTTTCTTT. Translating gives CASSSRGGATEAFF.

The rearrangement links TRBV14 to TRBJ2-7, with 8 bases matching TRBD1. The junction had 6 bases not matched to a gene; V was cut back by 3 bases and J by 2 bases. The CDR3 is 15 amino acids. From germline, CDR1 is SGHDN and CDR2 FVKESK. The CDR3 loop reads CASSQASTGAYEQYF. Written as DNA, the CDR3 is TGTGCCAGCAGCCAGGCCTCGACAGGGGCCTACGAGCAGTACTTC. The full variable domain, in which reference TRBV14 and TRBJ2-7 provide the parts outside the CDR3, is EAGVTQFPSHSVIEKGQTVTLRCDPISGHDNLYWYRRVMGKEIKFLLHFVKESKQDESGMPNNRFLAERTGGTYSTLKVQPAELEDSGVYFCASSQASTGAYEQYFGPGTRLTVT.

This chain uses TRBV5-1 with TRBJ2-7; TRBD2 is a possible D gene (6 bases). Trimming removed 1 base at V and 2 bases at J, with 10 bases between. CDR1 is SGHRS and CDR2 is YFSETQ in the germline V gene. The CDR3 has 14 residues. The CDR3 spells CASSLTAGTYEQYF. The CDR3 nucleotides read TGCGCCAGCAGCTTGACGGCGGGGACCTACGAGCAGTACTTC.

The chain has TRBV28 and TRBJ2-3; either TRBD1 or TRBD2 may supply D (5 bases each). The CDR3 has 14 amino acids. Germline V CDR1 and CDR2: MDHEN, SYDVKM. V gave up 5 bases and J gave up 4 bases, with 13 bases separating them. CDR3 sequence (DNA): TGTGCCAGCAGTAAACGGGGCGTAGCAGATACGCAGTATTTT. Encoded protein: CASSKRGVADTQYF.

The CDR3 region has the DNA TGCGCCAGCAGCCCCGGGACGAACGTCGGGGGTTTCTTT. Protein product: CASSPGTNVGGFF. The rearrangement joins TRBV10-2 to TRBJ1-1; a possible D gene is TRBD1 (5 bases). V was trimmed by 6 bases and J by 13 bases, leaving 21 bases between them. Germline V lookup: CDR1 WSHSY, CDR2 SAAADI. The CDR3 runs to 13 residues.